These 28 T cell receptor beta chains came from one sample sequenced in a study of cytomegalovirus exposure and HLA in healthy donors. The repertoire was sequenced with immunoSEQ multiplex PCR; TCRdb's copy has only in-frame clones and lacks some. Here the sample spans about 76,000 clones, 94% being singletons. Specimen: PBMCs. The receptors were sampled from a woman under 30 in good health and CMV-seronegative.

V is TRBV7-9 and J is TRBJ2-2; D is unclear. Germline loops: CDR1 SEHNR, CDR2 FQNEAQ (reference sequence). Trimming took off 11 bases at V and 0 bases at J, with 13 bases between the two ends. The CDR3 loop spans 14 amino acids. The CDR3 region has the DNA TGTGCCCCGGCTTTGCGGACGAACACCGGGGAGCTGTTTTTT. This translates into CAPALRTNTGELFF.

In the case of this clone: The same CDR3 can be traced to other DNA sequences in this sample. The chain recombines TRBV6-5 with TRBJ2-7, with a possible D match to TRBD2 (6 bases). Germline V gene data show CDR1 as MNHEY and CDR2 as SVGAGI. CDR3 length: 14 residues. The V and J ends lost 0 bases and 1 base respectively, with 7 bases between them. Here the CDR3 reads CASSYSGGSYEQYF. CDR3 DNA sequence: TGTGCCAGCAGTTACTCGGGGGGATCCTACGAGCAGTACTTC.

The rearrangement uses TRBV5-3 and TRBJ1-4, with D maybe TRBD1 (5 bases). TRBV5-3 has ORF status, its function being uncertain. The CDR3 is 11 amino acids. Trimming shortened V by 10 bases and J by 10 bases, and 14 bases separated the two germline ends. The CDR3, as DNA: TGTGCCCAAAGGCAGGGAGGAAAACTGTTTTTT. Its protein is CAQRQGGKLFF.

The V and J genes are TRBV19 and TRBJ1-5; maybe TRBD1 (6 bases). CDR1 and CDR2 (germline): LNHDA, SQIVND (reference sequence). This CDR3 comprises 15 residues. The V gene lost 3 bases and the J gene lost 4 bases, with 13 bases spanning the gap. CDR3: CASSMYGTNNQPQHF. The CDR3 DNA is TGTGCCAGTAGTATGTACGGGACAAATAATCAGCCCCAGCATTTT.

The J gene is TRBJ2-1, the V gene TRBV5-4; tentative D call: TRBD2 (7 bases). This CDR3 region has 19 residues. Germline CDR1 reads SGHNT; CDR2 reads YYREEE (reference sequence). Trimming left V 3 bases short and J 0 bases short, with 22 bases between. CDR3 in amino acids: CASSSPTLRGPTSYNEQFF. CDR3 nucleotides: TGTGCCAGCAGCTCGCCGACTTTGCGGGGGCCCACCTCCTACAATGAGCAGTTCTTC.

The V call is TRBV9, the J call TRBJ2-3; D uncertain. V was cut by 3 bases and J by 2 bases, with 10 bases left in between. The germline V gene encodes CDR1 SGDLS and CDR2 YYNGEE. The CDR3 covers 14 residues. The CDR3 bases are TGTGCCAGCAGCGGCGGAGCTTCCACAGATACGCAGTATTTT. Its translation: CASSGGASTDTQYF.

J is TRBJ1-1 and V is TRBV11-3; D ambiguous. CDR1 is SGHNT, CDR2 YENEEA, per germline. V was trimmed by 2 bases and J by 3 bases, leaving 7 bases between them. CDR3 length: 13 residues. Here the CDR3 reads CASSLNPDTEAFF. CDR3 DNA sequence: TGTGCCAGCAGCTTAAATCCAGACACTGAAGCTTTCTTT.

The genes are TRBV27 and TRBJ2-1, with 7 bases fitting TRBD2. The CDR3 is made up of 15 amino acids. CDR1 is MNHEY, CDR2 SMNVEV, per germline (reference sequence). V lost 2 bases, J lost 10 bases, and 11 bases stayed unmatched. CDR3 nucleotide sequence: TGTGCCAGCAGTTTAGGATTAGCGGGTCCTCGGGAGCAGTTCTTC. It specifies CASSLGLAGPREQFF.

The chain couples TRBV2 to TRBJ1-2; D perhaps matches TRBD1 (5 bases). CDR1 and CDR2 from the germline V gene are SNHLY and FYNNEI. The CDR3 spans 10 residues. Trimming cost V 6 bases and J 13 bases, with 12 bases left between them. CDR3 residues: CASRLQAPTF. The CDR3 DNA follows: TGTGCCAGCAGGCTACAGGCTCCCACCTTC.

V usage is TRBV18 and J usage is TRBJ2-2; weak D call: TRBD1 (6 bases). CDR3 length equals 15 residues. The germline CDR1 and CDR2 sequences are KGHSH and LQKENI. V was shortened by 6 bases and J by 4 bases, with 15 bases between the two germline ends. The CDR3 nucleotides are TGTGCCAGCTCCCCGACTACAGGGCCCACCGGGGAGCTGTTTTTT. Translation: CASSPTTGPTGELFF. Filled out from reference TRBV18 and TRBJ2-2, the complete variable domain reads NAGVMQNPRHLVRRRGQEARLRCSPMKGHSHVYWYRQLPEEGLKFMVYLQKENIIDESGMPKERFSAEFPKEGPSILRIQQVVRGDSAAYFCASSPTTGPTGELFFGEGSRLTVL.

This clone was counted a single time. The genes are TRBV29-1 and TRBJ1-4; 12 bases are a match to TRBD1. The V gene's germline CDR1 is SQVTM and CDR2 ANQGSEA. Germline trimming cut 5 bases from V and 6 bases from J; bases unmatched to any gene: 10. The CDR3 runs 16 residues. The CDR3 DNA reads TGCAGCGTTCCTTCTGGGACAGGGGGCGAATATGAAAAACTGTTTTTT. This gives the protein CSVPSGTGGEYEKLFF.

This chain connects TRBV19 to TRBJ1-1, with 7 bases identical to TRBD1. V was clipped by 5 bases and J by 1 base; unmatched bases: 7. The CDR3 covers 15 residues. Per germline, CDR1 LNHDA and CDR2 SQIVND (reference sequence). CDR3: CASSPTWTGNTEAFF. Written as DNA, the CDR3 is TGTGCCAGTAGTCCGACATGGACAGGGAACACTGAAGCTTTCTTT.

This clone has a single count. The V call is TRBV7-9, the J call TRBJ2-7; 8 nucleotides match TRBD1. With V trimmed by 3 bases and J by 9 bases, 10 bases remained unmatched. The germline V gene has CDR1 SEHNR and CDR2 FQNEAQ (reference sequence). This CDR3 is built from 14 residues. The CDR3 nucleotides read TGTGCCAGCAGCTTGGGACAGGTTTCATTCGGGCAGTACTTC. Protein sequence: CASSLGQVSFGQYF.

This sequence joins TRBV28 and TRBJ1-6, with 7 positions matching TRBD1. Trimming took 7 bases from V and 4 from J; bases not matched to a gene: 7. Germline CDR1 MDHEN, CDR2 SYDVKM. The CDR3 length is 15 residues. As DNA, the CDR3 is TGTGCCAGCACGCCGGGACAGATTTATAATTCACCCCTCCACTTT. Protein sequence: CASTPGQIYNSPLHF.

This clone was seen more than once but under ten times. This chain links TRBV11-3 with TRBJ2-1, with 9 bases lining up with TRBD2. The CDR3 spans 15 residues. J lost 5 bases, V lost 1 base, and 3 bases had no gene match. The germline CDR1 and CDR2 sequences are SGHNT and YENEEA. The CDR3 coding sequence is TGTGCCAGCAGCTTAGGAGCGGGGGGTAACAATGAGCAGTTCTTC. Its protein product is CASSLGAGGNNEQFF. The variable domain in full, with the rest retrieved from reference TRBV11-3 and TRBJ2-1, is EAGVVQSPRYKIIEKKQPVAFWCNPISGHNTLYWYLQNLGQGPELLIRYENEEAVDDSQLPKDRFSAERLKGVDSTLKIQPAELGDSAVYLCASSLGAGGNNEQFFGPGTRLTVL.

This chain uses TRBV7-2 with TRBJ2-7, with D possibly being TRBD1 (6 bases). The CDR3 extends over 14 amino acids. In germline, CDR1 is SGHTA, CDR2 FQGNSA. Between the trimmed V and J ends, which lost 5 bases and 2 bases, there was a span of 13 bases. The CDR3 sequence: CASSGGPQAYEQYF. DNA for the CDR3: TGTGCCAGCAGCGGGGGCCCGCAAGCCTACGAGCAGTACTTC. Full variable domain (outside the CDR3, taken from reference TRBV7-2 and TRBJ2-7): GAGVSQSPSNKVTEKGKDVELRCDPISGHTALYWYRQSLGQGLEFLIYFQGNSAPDKSGLPSDRFSAERTGGSVSTLTIQRTQQEDSAVYLCASSGGPQAYEQYFGPGTRLTVT.

This rearrangement joins TRBV7-2 to TRBJ2-3; D ambiguous. The CDR3 contains 12 residues. The germline V and J ends were trimmed by 4 bases and 6 bases, with 8 bases remaining between them. CDR1 is SGHTA, CDR2 FQGNSA, per germline. The CDR3 DNA is TGTGCCAGCAGCTCCCCCGCGGATACGCAGTATTTT. Translation gives CASSSPADTQYF.

The chain couples TRBV18 to TRBJ1-3, with D perhaps matching TRBD1 (5 bases). This CDR3 contains 17 residues. The germline gives CDR1 KGHSH, CDR2 LQKENI. V lost 0 bases and J 0 bases, leaving 12 bases between the germline ends. CDR3 sequence: CASSPPGGRLSGNTIYF. Here the CDR3 DNA reads TGTGCCAGCTCACCACCGGGGGGACGGCTCTCTGGAAACACCATATATTTT.

This clone was detected only once. The chain employs TRBV15 and TRBJ2-5, with TRBD2 matching over 14 bases. This CDR3 spans 18 amino acids. In germline, CDR1 is LNHNV, CDR2 YYDKDF (reference sequence). J was trimmed by 4 bases and V by 2 bases; bases with no gene match: 9. CDR3 residues: CATSRRTSGGPGGETQYF. CDR3 nucleotide sequence: TGTGCCACCAGCAGACGGACTAGCGGGGGGCCCGGGGGAGAGACCCAGTACTTC.

This chain links TRBV5-1 with TRBJ1-5; a weak D match, TRBD1 (6 bases). CDR1 SGHRS and CDR2 YFSETQ come from the germline V gene. The CDR3 runs to 16 residues. V was pared by 4 bases and J by 0 bases, with 14 bases between. The CDR3 loop reads CASSEKTGRSNQPQHF. CDR3 DNA sequence: TGCGCCAGCAGCGAAAAGACAGGCCGTAGCAATCAGCCCCAGCATTTT.

The J gene is TRBJ1-2, the V gene TRBV7-9; the match to TRBD1 covers 10 bases. V shed 3 bases and J 3 bases; nucleotides not matched to a gene: 1. The CDR3 covers 14 residues. From germline, CDR1 is SEHNR and CDR2 FQNEAQ (reference sequence). The DNA of the CDR3 is TGTGCCAGCAGCTTCGGGACAGGGGACTATGGCTACACCTTC. Encoded protein: CASSFGTGDYGYTF.

This chain links TRBV27 with TRBJ2-1; 7 bases fit TRBD1. The CDR3 covers 14 residues. The V gene end was trimmed by 7 bases and the J gene end by 9 bases; junction bases not matched to a gene: 12. Germline V gives CDR1 MNHEY, CDR2 SMNVEV (reference sequence). CDR3 in DNA: TGTGCCAGCATGAGGGCAGGGGGAGTGGGTGAGCAGTTCTTC. Translating it yields CASMRAGGVGEQFF.

The CDR3 loop is CASSLANSAGANTEAFF. The CDR3 DNA sequence: TGCGCCAGCAGCTTGGCCAACTCCGCAGGGGCGAACACTGAAGCTTTCTTT. The rearrangement uses TRBV5-1 and TRBJ1-1; a possible D gene is TRBD1 (6 bases). The CDR3 is made up of 17 amino acids. Deletions cut 0 bases from V and 1 base from J, with 16 bases between. Germline values: CDR1 SGHRS, CDR2 YFSETQ.

The genes are TRBV5-4 and TRBJ2-7; no definite D call. CDR3 length equals 17 residues. The germline CDR1 and CDR2 sequences are SGHNT and YYREEE (reference sequence). Deletions cut 4 bases from V and 6 bases from J, with 26 bases between. The CDR3 region is CASSATQLSSLSGEQYF. The CDR3 DNA sequence: TGTGCCAGCAGCGCAACCCAGTTGTCTAGTTTATCGGGCGAGCAGTACTTC.

The genes are TRBV9 and TRBJ1-1; perhaps TRBD1 as D (6 bases). The V gene's germline CDR1 is SGDLS and CDR2 YYNGEE. Trimming pared 3 bases from V and 0 bases from J, leaving 12 bases between. This CDR3 is 15 amino acids long. The CDR3, as DNA: TGTGCCAGCAGCGCCCCCGGGACACTGAACACTGAAGCTTTCTTT. Translated, it gives CASSAPGTLNTEAFF.

The V and J genes are TRBV6-5 and TRBJ1-3; D gene uncertain. The V and J ends lost 7 bases and 4 bases respectively, with 14 bases between them. CDR3 size: 14 residues. Germline-derived CDR1 and CDR2 are MNHEY and SVGAGI. CDR3 nucleotide sequence: TGTGCCAGCACCCACACCCCTCTGGGAAACACCATATATTTT. Protein sequence: CASTHTPLGNTIYF.

J is TRBJ2-1 and V is TRBV5-4, with 8 bases matching TRBD2. J gave up 4 bases and V 5 bases, and 14 bases lay outside the gene matches. Germline CDR1 is SGHNT and CDR2 is YYREEE (reference sequence). This CDR3 comprises 17 residues. CDR3 region: CASRRLGRGELYNEQFF. The CDR3 nucleotides are TGTGCCAGCAGGAGGTTAGGGCGGGGGGAACTATACAATGAGCAGTTCTTC.

J is TRBJ1-1 and V is TRBV7-7; no firm D call. The germline V gene encodes CDR1 SSHAT and CDR2 FNYEAQ (reference sequence). This CDR3 region has 12 residues. In nucleotides, the CDR3 is TGTGCTAGCTTAAACCTAAACACTGAAGCTTTCTTT. It is translated as CASLNLNTEAFF.